This TCR beta chain was retrieved from a study of control samples from healthy donors and cancer patients. Deletions cut 0 bases from V and 5 bases from J, with 12 bases between. Germline V gives CDR1 SGHTS, CDR2 YDEGEE. This CDR3 region has 15 residues. The method was immunoSEQ multiplex PCR; TCRdb's version includes in-frame clones alone and lacks a portion of them. Of over 110,000 clones listed, around nine tenths were seen once; the top ten hold approximately 10%. The chain uses TRBV5-8 and TRBJ2-1; D gene unclear. The sequence derives from a man under 40 in good health. Material: blood. In DNA, the CDR3 is TGTGCCAGCAGCTTGGGCGACCCGGTTAACAATGAGCAGTTCTTC. Its protein product is CASSLGDPVNNEQFF. Looking up the rest from reference TRBV5-8 and TRBJ2-1 gives the full variable domain: EAGVTQSPTHLIKTRGQQATLRCSPISGHTSVYWYQQALGLGLQFLLWYDEGEERNRGNFPPRFSGRQFPNYSSELNVNALELEDSALYLCASSLGDPVNNEQFFGPGTRLTVL.